The clone carrying this TCR beta chain occurred once. The entry originates in a study of blood T cell repertoires in COVID-19. Study-level information: The origin of the acute and convalescent COVID-19 samples was the United States, Italy and Spain. The cDNA or gDNA used as material had been derived from T cells, B-cell-depleted T cells, or PBMCs.

Patients of the Seattle cohort, enrolled during active infection, were followed longitudinally. In the original analysis: The assay estimated nucleated cells by amplifying reference gene primers. Sequencing used immunoSEQ multiplex PCR; TCRdb keeps in-frame clones, though not all of them. That table supplies the V and J calls and clone size; D and trimming were determined from the DNA. Among over 200,000 clones listed, just over 85% were seen once. CDR1 is LNHDA and CDR2 is SQIVND in the germline V gene (reference sequence). Trimming took 2 bases from V and 5 from J; bases not matched to a gene: 4. The length of the CDR3 is 15 residues.

Sequenced sample: peripheral blood. The clonotype originates from a man aged 50 or older with COVID-19, enrolled during active disease. This chain connects TRBV19 to TRBJ2-1, with TRBD2 identical over 9 bases. The CDR3 is CASSIRGGAHNEQFF. CDR3 DNA: TGTGCCAGTAGTATACGCGGGGGGGCCCACAATGAGCAGTTCTTC.